The clone carrying this T cell receptor beta chain was seen only a few times. Its target is not known. This entry comes from a study of T-cell memory formation after mild COVID-19. Overall study findings and caveats: SARS-CoV-2 specificity of second-wave clones peaking day 37 was unconfirmed. There was a balanced CD4/CD8 profile in clones contracting day 15 to 85, and later expanders leaned CD4+.

In germline, CDR1 is SGHNT, CDR2 YENEEA. With 0 bases removed from V and 9 bases from J, the gap between germline ends came to 9 bases. The CDR3 totals 13 residues. TCRdb called the 5' RACE reads again in MiXCR, with one record for every CDR3 protein. The sample has around 200,000 distinct CDR3 sequences, 15% to 20% seen once. The V gene is TRBV11-3, the J gene TRBJ2-1; D call uncertain. This sequence was found in a man younger than 30 who had mild COVID-19 (a few samples of this study predate the infection). Cell type and time point are not known. Input material: PBMCs or a T cell subset sorted from them (not recorded which). The CDR3 DNA sequence: TGTGCCAGCAGCTTAGAACCATTAGGTGAGCAGTTCTTC. This encodes CASSLEPLGEQFF.